This TCR beta chain is drawn from a study of post-analysis software for immune sequencing data. Tagging with unique molecular identifiers was a feature of the TCR beta cDNA libraries. TCRdb independently ran MiXCR on the PCR reads; one entry per CDR3 protein. Of approximately 460,000 distinct CDR3 sequences listed, 45% are singletons. General study points: Five or six TRBV segments appeared more often in patients than in controls, and TRBV5-6, TRBV5-1 and TRBV20-1 were among these. Patients with multiple sclerosis recorded significantly lower normalized Chao1 diversity than controls, the study found.

On this clonotype itself: Its antigen remains unknown.

The V end was cut by 8 bases, the J end by 0 bases, with 14 bases between. Germline CDR1 reads MDHEN; CDR2 reads SYDVKM. This CDR3 has 14 residues. Sequenced material: blood. The sequence derives from a girl aged 10-17 years with multiple sclerosis. This rearrangement joins TRBV28 to TRBJ2-7; D might be TRBD2 (5 bases). The CDR3 region is CASFGNGVSYEQYF. The CDR3 DNA is TGTGCCAGCTTCGGCAACGGGGTCTCCTACGAGCAGTACTTC.